The source of this TCR beta chain is a study of beta chain features in type 1 diabetes. Overall study context: There was similarity between patients and healthy donors in age, gender and cell yields. Study conclusions and caveats: With patients and controls alike, PCR might favor shorter templates to an equal degree. The VDJ junctions of type 1 diabetes patients carried fewer insertions and more deletions. In every one of the four CD4+ subsets, TCRB CDR3s were moderately but significantly shorter in Type 1 diabetes patients.

Sequenced material consisted of expressed TCRB transcripts (all of the isolated RNA was reverse transcribed). Repertoires were generated with immunoSEQ multiplex PCR, while TCRdb's copy carries only in-frame clones and drops some. This table holds some 660,000 clones, 11% to 15% found once. The V and J ends lost 5 bases and 6 bases respectively, with 9 bases between them. Germline V lookup: CDR1 KGHSH, CDR2 LQKENI. The CDR3 length is 12 residues. In this sample, this clone turned up a few times. Its target is unknown. The TCR was taken from a man aged 18 to 29 with type 1 diabetes. The sequencing sample was made of naive CD4+ T cells from blood. V gene TRBV18 combines with J gene TRBJ2-3; D gene ambiguous. The CDR3 sequence: CASSTLVDTQYF. The DNA for the CDR3 is TGTGCCAGCTCAACCTTAGTGGATACGCAGTATTTT.